This T cell receptor (beta chain) emerged from a study of monozygotic twins with inflammatory bowel disease. Findings and caveats of the study: With inverse Simpson as the measure, TCRbeta diversity was lower in IBD patients than in healthy co-twins. A lone strong IBD-associated signal or clonotype found no support.

Reanalyzing the 5' RACE reads, TCRdb keeps one entry per CDR3 protein, without DNA. Here the sample table reports around 190,000 distinct CDR3 sequences. On this clonotype itself: Antigen unknown.

This CDR3 contains 15 residues. The germline gives CDR1 LNHNV, CDR2 YYDKDF (reference sequence). The chain joins TRBV15 to TRBJ1-6; TCRdb designates TRBD1, a call that cannot be tested without DNA. The sample was blood. The sequence was obtained from a human donor with ulcerative colitis or Crohn's disease, or a healthy co-twin of an affected twin (not recorded which). The CDR3: CATSIEGTGHSPLHF.